The present T cell receptor beta chain was sequenced within a study of T cells in Graves' hyperthyroidism and ophthalmopathy. Whole-study findings and limits: The blood repertoire included most of the expanded thyroid clonotypes above 0.001.

This clonotype appeared many times. As yet, its antigen is unknown. The length of the CDR3 is 16 residues. Germline CDR1 MNHNS, CDR2 SASEGT. The ends were cut back, 8 bases at V and 4 bases at J, with 21 bases in the middle. TCR beta CDR3 region amplification was performed from RNA transcripts. Carried out on the TCR CDR3, a first-round RT-PCR used the HTBI primer set. TCRdb reprocessed the multiplex PCR reads with MiXCR, giving one entry per CDR3 protein. The table includes about 410,000 distinct CDR3 sequences, roughly 15% detected once. This chain links TRBV6-1 with TRBJ2-1; maybe TRBD2 (7 bases). This TCR derives from a man younger than 35 with Graves' ophthalmopathy. Sequenced: blood. Written as DNA, the CDR3 is TGTGCCAGCTCTCTAGAGGGGGGGCGCAAGTACAATGAGCAGTTCTTC. It is translated as CASSLEGGRKYNEQFF.